The clone carrying this TCR beta chain was picked up a small number of times. What it binds is not known. The sample originates from a study of T-cell reconstitution after alpha-beta-depleted transplantation in children. The ends were cut back, 5 bases at V and 6 bases at J, with 17 bases in the middle. CDR1 LNHDA and CDR2 SQIVND come from the germline V gene (reference sequence). This CDR3 has 15 residues. Unique molecular identifiers were built into the TCRbeta library. Each CDR3 protein gets one entry after TCRdb re-called the PCR reads with MiXCR. Of almost 250,000 distinct CDR3 sequences in the sample, roughly 25% were seen once. The study, taken as a whole, reports: Two months or so post-transplant, alpha-beta T cells reportedly derived from several hundred expanded graft clones. Recipient T cells and thymic progenitors that survived gave rise to the high TCRbeta diversity observed at day 60 in some patients. Newly produced T cells mostly accounted for T-cell counts and diversity one year post-transplant.

This chain links TRBV19 with TRBJ1-5; D remains unclear. The source material was PBMCs, sampled before TCRalphabeta/CD19-depleted stem cell transplant. This TCR was recovered from a girl aged 2-10 years with Fanconi anemia, due to receive a stem cell transplant. CDR3 amino acids: CASSPWTGGSQPQHF. The CDR3 DNA reads as TGTGCCAGTAGTCCGTGGACGGGAGGCAGTCAGCCCCAGCATTTT.